Listed below are T cell receptor beta chains from one sample, sequenced in a study of Graves' ophthalmopathy and Graves' hyperthyroidism. MiXCR, run by TCRdb on the multiplex PCR reads, gives a single entry per CDR3 protein. The sample holds approximately 160,000 distinct CDR3 sequences, approximately 40% seen once. Material for sequencing was peripheral blood. The receptors come from a man aged 30 to 39 with Graves' ophthalmopathy. CDR3s include the opening cysteine and the closing phenylalanine or tryptophan. Fields, in order: V gene, J gene, clone size, D gene, CDR3 DNA, CDR3 protein. A D gene is named only where the DNA matches it firmly. Clone size appears in some rows only: once, few, many, or a class for an expanded clone.

v_gene: TRBV28
j_gene: TRBJ1-2
abundance: many
d_gene: .
CDR3nt: TGTGCCAGCAGTTCTAGAACAACCGGGACCGAGGGGTCTAACTATGGCTACACCTTC
CDR3aa: CASSSRTTGTEGSNYGYTF

v_gene: TRBV12-3/TRBV12-4
j_gene: TRBJ2-7
abundance: once
d_gene: TRBD2
CDR3nt: TGTGCCAGCACCACGACTAGCGGGAGGGCCCACGAGCAGTACTTC
CDR3aa: CASTTTSGRAHEQYF

v_gene: TRBV6-1
j_gene: TRBJ2-7
abundance: many
d_gene: .
CDR3nt: TGTGCCAGCAGTGAAAGGCGCTACGAGCAGTACTTC
CDR3aa: CASSERRYEQYF

v_gene: TRBV14
j_gene: TRBJ1-3
abundance: .
d_gene: .
CDR3nt: TGTGCCAGCAGCTACCCGACAGCAGGAAACACCATATATTTT
CDR3aa: CASSYPTAGNTIYF

v_gene: TRBV6-5
j_gene: TRBJ2-2
abundance: many
d_gene: .
CDR3nt: TGTGCCAGCCGGGGGCCAGGGGGGCCTGGGGAGCTGTTTTTT
CDR3aa: CASRGPGGPGELFF

v_gene: TRBV7-3
j_gene: TRBJ2-5
abundance: .
d_gene: .
CDR3nt: TGTGCCAGCAAAGCGCGACCCGAACAAGAGACCCAGTACTTC
CDR3aa: CASKARPEQETQYF

v_gene: TRBV6-5
j_gene: TRBJ2-7
abundance: .
d_gene: .
CDR3nt: TGTGCCAGCAGTTACTCATCCGCCGAGCAGTACTTC
CDR3aa: CASSYSSAEQYF

v_gene: TRBV12-3/TRBV12-4
j_gene: TRBJ1-2
abundance: .
d_gene: .
CDR3nt: TGTGCCAGCAGTTTCCGACGGGGCGCGAATGGCTACACCTTC
CDR3aa: CASSFRRGANGYTF

v_gene: TRBV6-1
j_gene: TRBJ2-7
abundance: .
d_gene: TRBD1
CDR3nt: TGTGCCAGCAGAACGTACTCGGGACAGGGTTACGAGCAGTACTTC
CDR3aa: CASRTYSGQGYEQYF

v_gene: TRBV28
j_gene: TRBJ1-2
abundance: many
d_gene: TRBD1
CDR3nt: TGTGCCAGCAGTTTAGGGACAGGGCCCTATGGCTACACCTTC
CDR3aa: CASSLGTGPYGYTF

v_gene: TRBV30
j_gene: TRBJ1-5
abundance: many
d_gene: TRBD1
CDR3nt: TGTGCCTGGAGTCCTCTCAGGGGGAATCAGCCCCAGCATTTT
CDR3aa: CAWSPLRGNQPQHF

v_gene: TRBV12-3/TRBV12-4
j_gene: TRBJ1-1
abundance: many
d_gene: .
CDR3nt: TGTGCCAGCAGTTTAAGGGGCCCACGTCTGGGTGGTACTGAAGCTTTCTTT
CDR3aa: CASSLRGPRLGGTEAFF

v_gene: TRBV12-3/TRBV12-4
j_gene: TRBJ2-5
abundance: few
d_gene: TRBD2
CDR3nt: TGTGCCAGCGGGTTAGCGGGACGGGAGACCCAGTACTTC
CDR3aa: CASGLAGRETQYF

v_gene: TRBV6-1
j_gene: TRBJ1-6
abundance: .
d_gene: .
CDR3nt: TGTGCCAGCAGTGCCAAAACCACCGACTCCTATAATTCACCCCTCCACTTT
CDR3aa: CASSAKTTDSYNSPLHF

v_gene: TRBV6-1
j_gene: TRBJ2-2
abundance: .
d_gene: TRBD1
CDR3nt: TGTGCCAGCAGCCGGGGACAGAGAAGGACCGGGGAGCTGTTTTTT
CDR3aa: CASSRGQRRTGELFF

v_gene: TRBV18
j_gene: TRBJ2-7
abundance: many
d_gene: TRBD1
CDR3nt: TGTGCCAGCTCACTGGACAGGGGGAACTACGAGCAGTACTTC
CDR3aa: CASSLDRGNYEQYF

v_gene: TRBV6-2/TRBV6-3
j_gene: TRBJ2-7
abundance: many
d_gene: .
CDR3nt: TGTGCCAGCAGGCCGTCGGACACAAAATACGAGCAGTACTTC
CDR3aa: CASRPSDTKYEQYF

v_gene: TRBV13
j_gene: TRBJ2-5
abundance: .
d_gene: TRBD2
CDR3nt: TGTGCCAGCAGCTTTAGTAGCGGGAAGTTCCAAGAGACCCAGTACTTC
CDR3aa: CASSFSSGKFQETQYF

v_gene: TRBV29-1
j_gene: TRBJ2-4
abundance: many
d_gene: TRBD2
CDR3nt: TGCAGCGTGAGGGGACTAGGAGAAAACATTCAGTACTTC
CDR3aa: CSVRGLGENIQYF

v_gene: TRBV2
j_gene: TRBJ2-5
abundance: .
d_gene: TRBD2
CDR3nt: TGTGCCAGCACCCTATGGACTAGCGGGAGCCAAGAGACCCAGTACTTC
CDR3aa: CASTLWTSGSQETQYF

v_gene: TRBV6-1
j_gene: TRBJ2-5
abundance: .
d_gene: .
CDR3nt: TGTGCCAGCAGTGGTGGGGCCCACCAAGAGACCCAGTACTTC
CDR3aa: CASSGGAHQETQYF

v_gene: TRBV30
j_gene: TRBJ1-2
abundance: many
d_gene: .
CDR3nt: TGTGCCTGGAGGCTCCGGGACTATCGGTCCTATGGCTACACCTTC
CDR3aa: CAWRLRDYRSYGYTF

v_gene: TRBV24-1
j_gene: TRBJ2-5
abundance: many
d_gene: TRBD1
CDR3nt: TGTGCCACCAGTAAATCCGGGACAGGGGGGGAGACCCAGTACTTC
CDR3aa: CATSKSGTGGETQYF

v_gene: TRBV6-1
j_gene: TRBJ1-1
abundance: .
d_gene: .
CDR3nt: TGTGCCAGCAGGGACCCCGGGGCATTGGAGAATTTCTTT
CDR3aa: CASRDPGALENFF

v_gene: TRBV2
j_gene: TRBJ1-6
abundance: many
d_gene: .
CDR3nt: TGTGCCAGCAGTTGGGCTGAGGATGAACTATACTCAAGCTCCTATAATTCACCCCTCCACTTT
CDR3aa: CASSWAEDELYSSSYNSPLHF